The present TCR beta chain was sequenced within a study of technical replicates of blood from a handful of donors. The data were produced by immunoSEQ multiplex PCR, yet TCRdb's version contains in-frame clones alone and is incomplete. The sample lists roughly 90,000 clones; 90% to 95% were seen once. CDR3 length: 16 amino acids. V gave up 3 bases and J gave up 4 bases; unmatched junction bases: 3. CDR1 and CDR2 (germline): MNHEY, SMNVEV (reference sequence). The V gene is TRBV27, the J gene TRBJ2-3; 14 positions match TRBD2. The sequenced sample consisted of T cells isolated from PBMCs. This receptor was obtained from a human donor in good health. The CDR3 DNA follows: TGTGCCAGCAGTTTCGGACTAGCGGGGGGATCAGATACGCAGTATTTT. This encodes CASSFGLAGGSDTQYF.